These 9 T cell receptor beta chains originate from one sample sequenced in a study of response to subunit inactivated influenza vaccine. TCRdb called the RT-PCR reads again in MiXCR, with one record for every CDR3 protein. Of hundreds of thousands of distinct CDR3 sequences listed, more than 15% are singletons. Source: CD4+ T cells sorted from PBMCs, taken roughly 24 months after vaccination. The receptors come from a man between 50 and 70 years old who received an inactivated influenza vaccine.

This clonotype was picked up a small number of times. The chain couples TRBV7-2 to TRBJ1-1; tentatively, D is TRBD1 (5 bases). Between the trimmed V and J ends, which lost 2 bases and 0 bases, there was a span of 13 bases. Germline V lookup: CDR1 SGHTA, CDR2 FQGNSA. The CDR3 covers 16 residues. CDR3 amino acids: CASSLYSRQLNTEAFF. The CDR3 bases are TGTGCCAGCAGCTTATATTCGCGACAGTTGAACACTGAAGCTTTCTTT.

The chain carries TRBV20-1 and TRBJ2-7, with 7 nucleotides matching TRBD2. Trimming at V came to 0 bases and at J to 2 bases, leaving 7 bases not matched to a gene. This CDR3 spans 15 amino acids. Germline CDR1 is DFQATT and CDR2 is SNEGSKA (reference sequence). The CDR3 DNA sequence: TGCAGTGCTAGAGATGGGGGGGGATCCACCTACGAGCAGTACTTC. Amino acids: CSARDGGGSTYEQYF.

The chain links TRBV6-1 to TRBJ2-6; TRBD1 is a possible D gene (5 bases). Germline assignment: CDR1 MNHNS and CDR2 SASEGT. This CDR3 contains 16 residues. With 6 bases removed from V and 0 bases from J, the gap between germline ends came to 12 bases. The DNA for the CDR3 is TGTGCCAGCAGGAAACCAACAGGCTCTGGGGCCAACGTCCTGACTTTC. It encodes CASRKPTGSGANVLTF.

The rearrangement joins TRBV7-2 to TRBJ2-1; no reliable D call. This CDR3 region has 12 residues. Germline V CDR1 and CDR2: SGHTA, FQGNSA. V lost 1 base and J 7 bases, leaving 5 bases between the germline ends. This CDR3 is CASSLDENEQFF. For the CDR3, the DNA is TGTGCCAGCAGCTTAGACGAGAATGAGCAGTTCTTC. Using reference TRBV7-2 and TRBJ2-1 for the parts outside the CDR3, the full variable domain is GAGVSQSPSNKVTEKGKDVELRCDPISGHTALYWYRQSLGQGLEFLIYFQGNSAPDKSGLPSDRFSAERTGGSVSTLTIQRTQQEDSAVYLCASSLDENEQFFGPGTRLTVL.

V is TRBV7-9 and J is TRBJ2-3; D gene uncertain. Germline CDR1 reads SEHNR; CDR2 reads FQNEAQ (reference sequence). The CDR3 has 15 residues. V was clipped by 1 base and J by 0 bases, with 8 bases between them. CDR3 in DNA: TGTGCCAGCAGCTTAGTTTATGGGAGCACAGATACGCAGTATTTT. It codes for CASSLVYGSTDTQYF. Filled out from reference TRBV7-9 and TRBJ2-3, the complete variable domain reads DTGVSQNPRHKITKRGQNVTFRCDPISEHNRLYWYRQTLGQGPEFLTYFQNEAQLEKSRLLSDRFSAERPKGSFSTLEIQRTEQGDSAMYLCASSLVYGSTDTQYFGPGTRLTVL.

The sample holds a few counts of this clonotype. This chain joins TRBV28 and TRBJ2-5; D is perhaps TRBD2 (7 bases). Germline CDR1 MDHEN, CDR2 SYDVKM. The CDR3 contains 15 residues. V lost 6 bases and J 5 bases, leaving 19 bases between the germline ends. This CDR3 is CASRIGGRPWETQYF. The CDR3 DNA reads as TGTGCCAGCAGGATCGGGGGGCGCCCATGGGAGACCCAGTACTTC.

The DNA of the CDR3 is TGTGCCAGCAGCTGGGGACAGATCTCCTACGAGCAGTACTTC. Its translation is CASSWGQISYEQYF. This rearrangement joins TRBV11-2 to TRBJ2-7; 7 positions agree with TRBD1. V shed 4 bases, J shed 0 bases, and the junction held 3 bases outside the gene matches. Germline CDR1 and CDR2: SGHAT and FQNNGV. This CDR3 has 14 amino acids.

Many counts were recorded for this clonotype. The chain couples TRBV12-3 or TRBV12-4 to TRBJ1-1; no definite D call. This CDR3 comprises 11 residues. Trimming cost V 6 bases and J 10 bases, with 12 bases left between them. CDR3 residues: CASSSPWGAFF. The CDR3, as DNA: TGTGCCAGCAGCTCCCCTTGGGGAGCTTTCTTT.

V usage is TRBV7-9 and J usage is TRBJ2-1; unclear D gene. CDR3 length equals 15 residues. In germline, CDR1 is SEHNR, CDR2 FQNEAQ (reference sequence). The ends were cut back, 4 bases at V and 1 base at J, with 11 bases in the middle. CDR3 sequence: CASSSAQVSYNEQFF. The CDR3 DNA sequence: TGTGCCAGCAGCTCCGCTCAGGTATCCTACAATGAGCAGTTCTTC.